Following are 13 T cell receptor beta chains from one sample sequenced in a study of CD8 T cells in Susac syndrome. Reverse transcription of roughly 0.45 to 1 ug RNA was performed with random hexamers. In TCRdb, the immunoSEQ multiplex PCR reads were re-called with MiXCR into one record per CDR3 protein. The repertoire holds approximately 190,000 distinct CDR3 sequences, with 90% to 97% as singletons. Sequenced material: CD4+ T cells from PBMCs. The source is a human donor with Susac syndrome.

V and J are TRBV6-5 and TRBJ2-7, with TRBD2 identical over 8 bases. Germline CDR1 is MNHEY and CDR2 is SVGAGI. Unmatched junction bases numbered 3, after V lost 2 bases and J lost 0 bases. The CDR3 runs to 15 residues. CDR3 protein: CASSYTSGSSYEQYF. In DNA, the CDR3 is TGTGCCAGCAGTTACACTAGCGGTAGCTCCTACGAGCAGTACTTC.

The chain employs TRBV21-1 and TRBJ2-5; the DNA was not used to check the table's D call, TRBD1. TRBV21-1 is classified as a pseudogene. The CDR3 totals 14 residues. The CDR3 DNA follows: TGTGCCAGCAGCGATCCGGGGCCCCAAGAGACCCAGTACTTC. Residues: CASSDPGPQETQYF.

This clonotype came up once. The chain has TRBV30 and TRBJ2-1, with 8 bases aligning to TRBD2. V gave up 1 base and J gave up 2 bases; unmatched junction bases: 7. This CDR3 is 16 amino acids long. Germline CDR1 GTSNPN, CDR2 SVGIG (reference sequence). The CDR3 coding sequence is TGTGCCTGGAGTGAAATCGGGGGGGCCCCCTACAATGAGCAGTTCTTC. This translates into CAWSEIGGAPYNEQFF.

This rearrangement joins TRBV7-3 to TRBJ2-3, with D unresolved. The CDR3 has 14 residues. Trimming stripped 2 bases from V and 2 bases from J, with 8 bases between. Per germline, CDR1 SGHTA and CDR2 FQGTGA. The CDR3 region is CASSLQHSTDTQYF. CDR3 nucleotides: TGTGCCAGCAGCTTACAACACTCCACAGATACGCAGTATTTT.

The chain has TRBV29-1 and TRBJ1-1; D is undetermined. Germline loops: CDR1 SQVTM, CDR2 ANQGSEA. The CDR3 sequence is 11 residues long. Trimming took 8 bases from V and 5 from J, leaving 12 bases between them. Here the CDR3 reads CSSAVGTEAFF. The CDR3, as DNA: TGCAGCTCCGCCGTGGGGACTGAAGCTTTCTTT.

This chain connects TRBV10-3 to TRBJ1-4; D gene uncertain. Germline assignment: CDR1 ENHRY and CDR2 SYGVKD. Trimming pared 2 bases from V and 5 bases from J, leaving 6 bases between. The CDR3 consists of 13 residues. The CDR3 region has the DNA TGTGCCATCAGTGAGGTGGGCAATGAAAAACTGTTTTTT. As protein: CAISEVGNEKLFF.

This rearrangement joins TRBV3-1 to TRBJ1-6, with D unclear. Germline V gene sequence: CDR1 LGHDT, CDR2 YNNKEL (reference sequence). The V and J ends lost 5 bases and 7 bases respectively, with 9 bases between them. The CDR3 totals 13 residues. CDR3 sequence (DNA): TGTGCCAGCAGCGGACTCAACAATTCACCCCTCCACTTT. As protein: CASSGLNNSPLHF. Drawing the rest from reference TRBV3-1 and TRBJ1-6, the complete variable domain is DTAVSQTPKYLVTQMGNDKSIKCEQNLGHDTMYWYKQDSKKFLKIMFSYNNKELIINETVPNRFSPKSPDKAHLNLHINSLELGDSAVYFCASSGLNNSPLHFGNGTRLTVT.

The CDR3 nucleotides read TGTGCCAGCAGCCAAGAACTTCACGAGCAGTACTTC. Protein product: CASSQELHEQYF. This chain uses TRBV3-1 with TRBJ2-7; D is uncertain. The CDR3 is 12 amino acids. The V and J ends lost 0 bases and 5 bases respectively, with 5 bases between them. Looked up from germline, CDR1 is LGHDT and CDR2 is YNNKEL (reference sequence).

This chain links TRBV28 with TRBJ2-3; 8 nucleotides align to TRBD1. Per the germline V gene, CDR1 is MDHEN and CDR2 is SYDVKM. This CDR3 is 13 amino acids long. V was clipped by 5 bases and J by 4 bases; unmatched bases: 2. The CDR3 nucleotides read TGTGCCAGCAGTCGGACAGGGTCAGATACGCAGTATTTT. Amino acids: CASSRTGSDTQYF. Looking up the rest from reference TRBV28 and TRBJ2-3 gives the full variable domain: DVKVTQSSRYLVKRTGEKVFLECVQDMDHENMFWYRQDPGLGLRLIYFSYDVKMKEKGDIPEGYSVSREKKERFSLILESASTNQTSMYLCASSRTGSDTQYFGPGTRLTVL.

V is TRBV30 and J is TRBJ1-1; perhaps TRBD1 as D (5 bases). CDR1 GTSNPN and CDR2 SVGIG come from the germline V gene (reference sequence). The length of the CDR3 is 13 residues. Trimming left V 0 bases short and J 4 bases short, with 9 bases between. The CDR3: CAWSVSGTTEAFF. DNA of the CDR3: TGTGCCTGGAGTGTATCAGGGACCACTGAAGCTTTCTTT.

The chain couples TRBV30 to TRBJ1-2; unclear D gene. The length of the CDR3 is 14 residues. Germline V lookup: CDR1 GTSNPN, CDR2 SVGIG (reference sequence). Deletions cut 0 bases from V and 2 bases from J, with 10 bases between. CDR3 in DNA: TGTGCCTGGAGTGTACTTGGGGTCAACTATGGCTACACCTTC. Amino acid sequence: CAWSVLGVNYGYTF.

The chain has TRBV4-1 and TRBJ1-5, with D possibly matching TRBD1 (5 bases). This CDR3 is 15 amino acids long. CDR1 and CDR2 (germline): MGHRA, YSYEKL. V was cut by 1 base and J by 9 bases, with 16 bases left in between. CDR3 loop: CASSQAIGGGAPQHF. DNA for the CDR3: TGCGCCAGCAGCCAAGCCATTGGTGGGGGAGCGCCCCAGCATTTT.

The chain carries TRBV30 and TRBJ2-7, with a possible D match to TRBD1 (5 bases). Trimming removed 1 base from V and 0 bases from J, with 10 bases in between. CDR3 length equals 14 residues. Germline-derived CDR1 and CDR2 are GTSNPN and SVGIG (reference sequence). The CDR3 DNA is TGTGCCTGGAGTGGGGGCCGATTCTCCTACGAGCAGTACTTC. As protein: CAWSGGRFSYEQYF.